The rows below give T cell receptor beta chains drawn from one sample of a study of T cell responses to AZD1222 COVID-19 vaccine. Sequencing was performed with immunoSEQ multiplex PCR; in TCRdb, only in-frame clones are kept and a portion is missing. The sample contains about 39,000 clones, more than 70% of which appear only once. Specimen: peripheral blood, collected 28 days after the second AZD1222 dose. Receptor source: an adult who received the AZD1222 COVID-19 vaccine. CDR3s include the opening cysteine and the closing phenylalanine or tryptophan. A D gene is named only where the DNA matches it firmly. A row's size may be missing; if present it is once, few, many or a size class.

D gene	V gene	clone size	J gene	CDR3 DNA	CDR3 protein
TRBD2	TRBV6-5	NA	TRBJ2-2	TGTGCCAGCAGCGGGGGGTCGAACACCGGGGAGCTGTTTTTT	CASSGGSNTGELFF
NA	TRBV7-2	NA	TRBJ2-7	TGTGCCAGCAGCCGTGGGGACGGCTACGAGCAGTACTTC	CASSRGDGYEQYF
NA	TRBV14	NA	TRBJ2-3	TGTGCCAGCAGCCAAGCGTCAGATACGCAGTATTTT	CASSQASDTQYF
NA	TRBV21-1	NA	TRBJ2-5	TGTGCCAGCAGCGACTGGACAGGGCCAACTGAAGAGACCCAGTACTTC	CASSDWTGPTEETQYF
NA	TRBV4-2	NA	TRBJ2-7	TGTGCCAGCAGCCAAGACCAGACAGAGAACTACGAGCAGTACTTC	CASSQDQTENYEQYF
NA	TRBV25-1	NA	TRBJ1-2	TGTGCCAGCGCAGCGGCGGGTGCTGGTGGCTACACCTTC	CASAAAGAGGYTF
TRBD1	TRBV6-5	NA	TRBJ1-2	TGTGCCAGCAGTACAGGACAGGGCCTCCTCACCTTC	CASSTGQGLLTF
NA	TRBV5-4	once	TRBJ1-6	TGTGCCAGCAGCTTGGCCGGCCACAGCTCCTATAATTCACCCCTCCACTTT	CASSLAGHSSYNSPLHF
NA	TRBV19	NA	TRBJ1-6	TGTGCCAGTAGCAACCTCGGACAGACCTATAATTCACCCCTCCACTTT	CASSNLGQTYNSPLHF
TRBD2	TRBV11-1	once	TRBJ2-1	TGTGCCAGCAGCTTACGAGCGGGGGAATACAATGAGCAGTTCTTC	CASSLRAGEYNEQFF
NA	TRBV9	NA	TRBJ2-1	TGTGCCAGCAGCCCCGGTGGAATGGAGCAGTTCTTC	CASSPGGMEQFF
NA	TRBV4-1	NA	TRBJ1-1	TGCGCCAGCAGCCAAGATGGACCTGAAGCTTTCTTT	CASSQDGPEAFF
NA	TRBV7-2	NA	TRBJ2-7	TGTGCCAGCAGCTTAGATCATGGGACGACCCGCGAGCAGTACTTC	CASSLDHGTTREQYF
NA	TRBV5-1	NA	TRBJ1-5	TGCGCCAGCAGCTTGGAAGGGGGTGCCAATCAGCCCCAGCATTTT	CASSLEGGANQPQHF
NA	TRBV3-1/TRBV3-2	NA	TRBJ2-7	TGTGCCAGCAGCCACCTAGCCACGTACTACGAGCAGTACTTC	CASSHLATYYEQYF
NA	TRBV9	NA	TRBJ1-1	TGTGCCAGCAGCGTAGAAGGGGTCACTGAAGCTTTCTTT	CASSVEGVTEAFF
TRBD2	TRBV11-2	NA	TRBJ2-5	TGTGCCAGCAGCAAGAGGGCTAGCGGGGGGTCTGAGACCCAGTACTTC	CASSKRASGGSETQYF
NA	TRBV18	NA	TRBJ2-3	TGTGCCAGCTCACCACCTTTGACTGGACTTGAGGGCACAGATACGCAGTATTTT	CASSPPLTGLEGTDTQYF